This TCR beta chain was captured by sequencing in a study of response to subunit inactivated influenza vaccine. Study conclusions and caveats: Researchers suggested that each seasonal influenza vaccination recruits few new T cells.

TCRdb re-called the RT-PCR reads through MiXCR, storing one row per CDR3 protein. This sample has 530,000 or so distinct CDR3 sequences, with 11% to 15% found just once. As regards this clonotype: What it binds is not known.

V lost 9 bases to trimming and J lost 2 bases; unmatched junction nucleotides: 4. The CDR3 is 13 residues long. Germline V gives CDR1 ENHRY, CDR2 SYGVKD. The rearrangement uses TRBV10-3 and TRBJ2-1; 7 positions agree with TRBD2. Sequences were derived from PBMCs from blood, sampled 12 days after vaccination. This clonotype was sampled from a man aged 50-59 years who received an inactivated influenza vaccine. CDR3 in amino acids: CAISSGAYNEQFF. CDR3 in DNA: TGTGCCATATCTAGCGGAGCCTACAATGAGCAGTTCTTC.